Presented here are 12 T cell receptor beta chains from one specimen sequenced in a study of blood T cell repertoires in COVID-19. Data came from immunoSEQ multiplex PCR; TCRdb stores just in-frame clones and leaves some out. The table has under 95,000 clones, around four fifths seen once. Sequencing was done on a sample of peripheral blood. These receptors all come from a human donor in a cohort sampled during active COVID-19.

The chain uses TRBV11-3 and TRBJ2-7; 7 bases fit TRBD2. CDR3 length equals 13 residues. In germline, CDR1 is SGHNT, CDR2 YENEEA. Unmatched junction bases numbered 5, after V lost 3 bases and J lost 6 bases. CDR3 sequence reads: CASSLGRVGEQYF. CDR3 coding DNA: TGTGCCAGCAGCTTGGGGAGGGTTGGCGAGCAGTACTTC.

This chain connects TRBV5-1 to TRBJ2-5, with a possible D match to TRBD1 (5 bases). Germline V gene data show CDR1 as SGHRS and CDR2 as YFSETQ. This CDR3 spans 13 amino acids. V was clipped by 4 bases and J by 3 bases, with 10 bases between them. CDR3 protein: CASSIGHEETQYF. The CDR3 DNA is TGCGCCAGCAGCATAGGACATGAAGAGACCCAGTACTTC.

J is TRBJ2-7 and V is TRBV4-1; 8 bases map to TRBD2. The J segment lost 6 bases and the V segment lost 1 base, leaving 11 bases of the junction unmatched. In germline, CDR1 is MGHRA, CDR2 YSYEKL. This CDR3 region has 16 residues. CDR3 in amino acids: CASSQAPAAGEVEQYF. The CDR3 DNA sequence: TGCGCCAGCAGCCAAGCCCCGGCAGCGGGGGAGGTCGAGCAGTACTTC.

The chain is built from TRBV6-5 and TRBJ2-7, with 8 bases aligning to TRBD1. The CDR3 is made up of 15 amino acids. The germline V gene has CDR1 MNHEY and CDR2 SVGAGI. V lost 5 bases, J lost 0 bases, and 6 bases stayed unmatched. CDR3 bases: TGTGCCAGCAGTACAACAGGGGGGTCCTCCTACGAGCAGTACTTC. As protein: CASSTTGGSSYEQYF.

J is TRBJ1-1 and V is TRBV30; 7 bases agree with TRBD1. Trimming at V came to 0 bases and at J to 3 bases, leaving 7 bases not matched to a gene. The CDR3 has 15 amino acids. CDR1 GTSNPN and CDR2 SVGIG come from the germline V gene (reference sequence). DNA for the CDR3: TGTGCCTGGAGTGTCACCGGGACAGCCGACACTGAAGCTTTCTTT. This translates into CAWSVTGTADTEAFF.

V usage is TRBV18 and J usage is TRBJ2-5; D may be TRBD1 (5 bases). CDR3 length: 12 residues. Germline loops: CDR1 KGHSH, CDR2 LQKENI. V was shortened by 6 bases and J by 5 bases, with 10 bases between the two germline ends. The CDR3 DNA follows: TGTGCCAGCTCCGACAGTTCCGAGACCCAGTACTTC. It encodes CASSDSSETQYF.

The chain links TRBV2 to TRBJ1-5; weak D call: TRBD1 (6 bases). Trimming cost V 4 bases and J 7 bases, with 14 bases left between them. Germline CDR1 reads SNHLY; CDR2 reads FYNNEI. This CDR3 comprises 14 residues. The CDR3 here is CASSGQARGQPQHF. In DNA, the CDR3 is TGTGCCAGCAGTGGACAGGCCCGGGGCCAGCCCCAGCATTTT.

The chain has TRBV7-2 and TRBJ1-2; D is possibly TRBD1 (6 bases). Germline CDR1 is SGHTA and CDR2 is FQGNSA. The CDR3 totals 16 residues. V was clipped by 1 base and J by 10 bases, with 22 bases between them. This CDR3 reads CASSLGVQGFFRDYTF. The CDR3 DNA follows: TGTGCCAGCAGCTTAGGTGTACAGGGATTTTTCAGAGACTACACCTTC.

The rearrangement joins TRBV3-1 (or the pseudogene TRBV3-2) to TRBJ2-1; possibly TRBD1 for D (6 bases). The V end was cut by 2 bases, the J end by 6 bases, with 8 bases between. This CDR3 is built from 13 residues. The germline gives CDR1 LGHDT, CDR2 YNNKEL (reference sequence). The CDR3 here is CASSQSGVNEQFF. The CDR3 DNA sequence: TGTGCCAGCAGCCAATCAGGGGTCAATGAGCAGTTCTTC.

The chain is built from TRBV6-1 and TRBJ2-1; TRBD2 might be the D (6 bases). This CDR3 region has 14 residues. From germline, CDR1 is MNHNS and CDR2 SASEGT. V was cut by 3 bases and J by 1 base, with 7 bases left in between. CDR3 DNA sequence: TGTGCCAGCAGTGAGGCGGGATCCTACAATGAGCAGTTCTTC. This codes for CASSEAGSYNEQFF.

V is TRBV7-3 and J is TRBJ1-1; TRBD1 matches at 9 bases. The junction had 9 bases not matched to a gene; V was cut back by 5 bases and J by 5 bases. Germline values: CDR1 SGHTA, CDR2 FQGTGA. This CDR3 contains 15 residues. In DNA form, the CDR3 reads TGTGCCAGCAGCCCGACGGGACAGGGTTGGACTGAAGCTTTCTTT. Amino acid sequence: CASSPTGQGWTEAFF.

V usage is TRBV15 and J usage is TRBJ1-1; D might be TRBD1 (6 bases). The V end lost 0 bases, the J end lost 10 bases, and 18 bases lay between the germline ends. The germline V gene encodes CDR1 LNHNV and CDR2 YYDKDF (reference sequence). This CDR3 contains 15 residues. This CDR3 is CATSRDNSGANGAFF. The CDR3 bases are TGTGCCACCAGCAGAGATAATTCAGGGGCCAACGGAGCTTTCTTT.